Shown below are 32 T cell receptor beta chains from a single sample sequenced in a study of shared clonotypes between healthy human individuals. Profiling relied on immunoSEQ multiplex PCR, and the TCRdb table lists in-frame clones only, not all of them. There are about 500,000 clones in the sample; 60% to 80% occur only once, and around 12% lies in the top ten. Sequencing used PBMCs. The receptors derive from a woman aged 40 to 55 in good health. Some clones in this sample may be carry-over from other donors' samples.

The chain recombines TRBV7-6 with TRBJ2-5; 9 bases align to TRBD2. The end of the DNA fits TRBJ2-7 better, so the J call may be wrong. The germline V gene encodes CDR1 SGHVS and CDR2 FNYEAQ. The CDR3 covers 15 residues. In DNA form, the CDR3 reads TGTGCCAGCAGCCACAGGCGGGAGGGTCCCTACGAGCAGTACTTC. It specifies CASSHRREGPYEQYF.

This clone was observed at least ten times. The genes are TRBV29-1 and TRBJ1-1; no reliable D call. This CDR3 region has 14 residues. The V end lost 0 bases, the J end lost 1 base, and 9 bases lay between the germline ends. From germline, CDR1 is SQVTM and CDR2 ANQGSEA. CDR3 coding DNA: TGCAGCGTTGAAGATGAATCAGGGAACACTGAAGCTTTCTTT. Translation gives CSVEDESGNTEAFF.

J is TRBJ1-1 and V is TRBV18; D is perhaps TRBD1 (6 bases). The CDR3 has 13 residues. Trimming removed 8 bases from V and 1 base from J, with 11 bases in between. The V gene's germline CDR1 is KGHSH and CDR2 LQKENI. CDR3: CASNLQGNTEAFF. DNA for the CDR3: TGTGCCAGCAATCTACAGGGGAACACTGAAGCTTTCTTT.

The chain links TRBV5-8 to TRBJ2-3; D remains ambiguous. Deletions cut 5 bases from V and 0 bases from J, with 13 bases between. The V gene's germline CDR1 is SGHTS and CDR2 YDEGEE. The length of the CDR3 is 15 residues. The CDR3 sequence is CASSYASSSTDTQYF. CDR3 coding DNA: TGTGCCAGCAGTTACGCGTCCTCTAGCACAGATACGCAGTATTTT.

The CDR3 sequence is CASSHAGTRSYEQYF. In DNA, the CDR3 is TGTGCCAGCAGCCACGCCGGGACACGCTCCTACGAGCAGTACTTC. This chain links TRBV13 with TRBJ2-7, with D possibly being TRBD1 (6 bases). Trimming took 5 bases from V and 0 from J, leaving 14 bases between them. This CDR3 comprises 15 residues. Germline V gene data show CDR1 as PRHDT and CDR2 as FYEKMQ (reference sequence).

This sequence joins TRBV5-2 and TRBJ2-6; the table gives TRBD2 as D, unverified against the DNA. TRBV5-2 is assigned pseudogene status. This CDR3 region has 18 residues. The CDR3 region is CASNVNGEYTKSGQRPDF. For the CDR3, the DNA is TGTGCCAGCAACGTCAATGGGGAGTACACAAAGTCGGGCCAACGTCCTGACTTC.

As DNA, the CDR3 is TGTGCCAGCCGCACTGGAAACACCATATATTTT. It specifies CASRTGNTIYF. The J gene is TRBJ1-3, the V gene TRBV7-8, with D uncertain. V gave up 8 bases and J gave up 2 bases, with 4 bases separating them. This CDR3 contains 11 residues. The germline gives CDR1 SGHVS, CDR2 FQNEAQ.

This clone was detected once. CDR3 nucleotide sequence: TGTGCCAGCTCACCAAGCGGAAGGGGGGCCAGTAATGAAAAACTGTTTTTT. It translates to CASSPSGRGASNEKLFF. The rearrangement uses TRBV18 and TRBJ1-4; D may be TRBD1 (6 bases). Trimming cost V 2 bases and J 4 bases, with 17 bases left between them. CDR1 and CDR2 from the germline V gene are KGHSH and LQKENI. This CDR3 region has 17 residues.

This chain uses TRBV28 with TRBJ2-7; the match to TRBD2 covers 7 bases. The trim removed 9 bases at V and 2 bases at J, leaving 10 bases unmatched. From germline, CDR1 is MDHEN and CDR2 SYDVKM. The CDR3 has 14 residues. In DNA, the CDR3 is TGTGCCAGAAAAGCCAGGGACTATACCTACGAGCAGTACTTC. Protein product: CARKARDYTYEQYF.

The chain joins TRBV28 to TRBJ1-5; TRBD1 agrees at 10 bases. CDR3 length: 14 residues. The germline CDR1 and CDR2 sequences are MDHEN and SYDVKM. Trimming cost V 6 bases and J 5 bases; bases outside gene matches: 4. The CDR3, as DNA: TGTGCCAGCAGCACCGGGACAGGGGATCAGCCCCAGCATTTT. This encodes CASSTGTGDQPQHF.

This chain uses TRBV6-1 with TRBJ1-3, with D uncertain. Deletions cut 4 bases from V and 2 bases from J, with 12 bases between. This CDR3 is built from 15 residues. CDR1 MNHNS and CDR2 SASEGT come from the germline V gene. In nucleotides, the CDR3 is TGTGCCAGCAGTGCACAGCTCGTCGCTGGAAACACCATATATTTT. This encodes CASSAQLVAGNTIYF.

V usage is TRBV27 and J usage is TRBJ2-4, with D possibly being TRBD1 (6 bases). The V and J ends lost 4 bases and 4 bases respectively, with 20 bases between them. The CDR3 runs to 17 residues. Germline loops: CDR1 MNHEY, CDR2 SMNVEV (reference sequence). For the CDR3, the DNA is TGTGCCAGCAGTTCATCGACGATCGGGACATTTAAAAACATTCAGTACTTC. It codes for CASSSSTIGTFKNIQYF.

The chain is built from TRBV19 and TRBJ2-7; the D gene is possibly TRBD1 (6 bases). V shed 2 bases and J shed 7 bases, with 15 bases lying between them. The CDR3 spans 14 residues. Germline V gene sequence: CDR1 LNHDA, CDR2 SQIVND (reference sequence). The CDR3: CASSIQQGKGEQYF. In DNA form, the CDR3 reads TGTGCCAGTAGTATACAGCAGGGGAAAGGTGAGCAGTACTTC.

This clone came up a few times. The chain is built from TRBV4-2 and TRBJ2-1, with a weak D call TRBD2 (5 bases). This CDR3 is built from 14 residues. Trimming stripped 4 bases from V and 10 bases from J, with 17 bases between. Germline CDR1 and CDR2: LGHNA and YNFKEQ. The CDR3 protein is CASSPGERFKEQFF. CDR3 DNA: TGTGCCAGCAGCCCGGGTGAGCGGTTCAAGGAGCAGTTCTTC.

This clone was counted once. This chain links TRBV9 with TRBJ2-7; D is ambiguous. The CDR3 is 14 amino acids. V dropped 0 bases and J dropped 7 bases, with 14 bases sitting between them. CDR1 and CDR2 (germline): SGDLS, YYNGEE. The DNA of the CDR3 is TGTGCCAGCAGCGTAGATGTAGGGCCTCTGGAGCAGTACTTC. Translated, it gives CASSVDVGPLEQYF.

V gene TRBV28 combines with J gene TRBJ2-5; 7 bases agree with TRBD2. The CDR3 sequence is 13 residues long. V lost 9 bases and J lost 3; bases outside the gene matches: 7. CDR1 is MDHEN, CDR2 SYDVKM, per germline. The CDR3 loop reads CASSGEGKETQYF. The CDR3 bases are TGTGCCAGTTCTGGGGAGGGGAAAGAGACCCAGTACTTC.

This clone came up a few times. V gene TRBV4-1 combines with J gene TRBJ1-5, with D hard to call. This CDR3 is 13 amino acids long. Germline V gene sequence: CDR1 MGHRA, CDR2 YSYEKL. V dropped 1 base and J dropped 6 bases, with 7 bases sitting between them. CDR3 loop: CASSQGAGQPQHF. The CDR3 nucleotides read TGCGCCAGCAGCCAAGGAGCGGGTCAGCCCCAGCATTTT.

The V call is TRBV28, the J call TRBJ1-3; the match to TRBD1 covers 7 bases. After removal of 2 bases from V and 2 bases from J, the junction contained 6 bases not matched to a gene. Germline V lookup: CDR1 MDHEN, CDR2 SYDVKM. The CDR3 spans 16 residues. The CDR3 spells CASSLPLTGAGNTIYF. The CDR3 DNA reads as TGTGCCAGCAGTTTACCACTAACAGGGGCTGGAAACACCATATATTTT. Full variable domain (remainder filled in from reference TRBV28 and TRBJ1-3): DVKVTQSSRYLVKRTGEKVFLECVQDMDHENMFWYRQDPGLGLRLIYFSYDVKMKEKGDIPEGYSVSREKKERFSLILESASTNQTSMYLCASSLPLTGAGNTIYFGEGSWLTVV.

V usage is TRBV5-8 and J usage is TRBJ2-6; 7 bases are shared with TRBD1. Per germline, CDR1 SGHTS and CDR2 YDEGEE. This CDR3 has 17 amino acids. The junction had 6 bases not matched to a gene; V was cut back by 0 bases and J by 3 bases. The CDR3 coding sequence is TGTGCCAGCAGCTTGGGACAGGGCCTTTTTGGGGCCAACGTCCTGACTTTC. It specifies CASSLGQGLFGANVLTF.

A few counts support this clone. The CDR3 bases are TGTGCCAGTAGTACTACCGGGACAGGGGACGAGCAGTACTTC. Translation gives CASSTTGTGDEQYF. The genes are TRBV19 and TRBJ2-7; 10 nucleotides align to TRBD1. Losses at the gene ends were 4 bases for V and 5 bases for J; bases not matched to a gene: 5. The CDR3 sequence is 14 residues long. Germline V gene data show CDR1 as LNHDA and CDR2 as SQIVND (reference sequence).

The CDR3 bases are TGTGCCATCAGTGATAGCAGGGCGTATGGCTACACCTTC. Its protein product is CAISDSRAYGYTF. The chain is built from TRBV10-3 and TRBJ1-2; perhaps TRBD1 as D (5 bases). Deletions cut 3 bases from V and 5 bases from J, with 10 bases between. Looked up from germline, CDR1 is ENHRY and CDR2 is SYGVKD. The length of the CDR3 is 13 residues.

The chain links TRBV28 to TRBJ2-7, with D perhaps TRBD1 or TRBD2 (5 bases each). V shed 6 bases and J shed 7 bases, with 19 bases lying between them. Germline CDR1 MDHEN, CDR2 SYDVKM. This CDR3 has 14 residues. The CDR3 DNA is TGTGCCAGCAGCCCGGGGACCACCGTTGGGGAGCAGTACTTC. This sequence encodes CASSPGTTVGEQYF.

This sequence joins TRBV29-1 and TRBJ2-5; 9 bases are shared with TRBD2. The CDR3 is 12 residues long. The germline gives CDR1 SQVTM, CDR2 ANQGSEA. V trimming: 8 bases; J trimming: 2 bases; junction bases outside the gene matches: 3. CDR3 amino acids: CSFTSGQETQYF. The DNA for the CDR3 is TGCAGCTTTACTAGCGGGCAAGAGACCCAGTACTTC.

The genes are TRBV5-8 and TRBJ1-4; no definite D call. The CDR3 is made up of 17 amino acids. The V and J ends lost 2 bases and 4 bases respectively, with 18 bases between them. Germline CDR1 is SGHTS and CDR2 is YDEGEE. The CDR3: CASSFYGRVVDNEKLFF. CDR3 DNA: TGTGCCAGCAGCTTTTATGGACGGGTCGTTGATAATGAAAAACTGTTTTTT.

This rearrangement joins TRBV4-1 to TRBJ1-1; D gene ambiguous. This CDR3 is 13 amino acids long. V gave up 4 bases and J gave up 1 base, with 7 bases separating them. Germline V CDR1 and CDR2: MGHRA, YSYEKL. Here the CDR3 reads CASSPPGNTEAFF. CDR3 nucleotides: TGCGCCAGCAGCCCCCCGGGGAACACTGAAGCTTTCTTT.

This clone was detected only once. The chain joins TRBV19 to TRBJ2-5, with D possibly being TRBD1 (5 bases). The J call is doubtful: the DNA matches TRBJ2-7 better. Germline V gene lookup returns CDR1 LNHDA and CDR2 SQIVND (reference sequence). The CDR3 runs to 13 residues. CDR3 in DNA: TGTGCCAGTAGTATGGACAAATTTTACGAGCAGTACTTC. Translation: CASSMDKFYEQYF.

This clone has only a few counts. This chain connects TRBV30 to TRBJ1-3, with D possibly matching TRBD1 (5 bases). CDR1 and CDR2 (germline): GTSNPN, SVGIG (reference sequence). The V end lost 1 base, the J end lost 0 bases, and 22 bases lay between the germline ends. The CDR3 has 19 residues. CDR3 nucleotide sequence: TGTGCCTGGAGTGGAAGGGCCCTCGGGGGGAAAAGCTCTGGAAACACCATATATTTT. This sequence encodes CAWSGRALGGKSSGNTIYF.

This clone has just a few counts. The rearrangement joins TRBV4-2 to TRBJ1-3; 7 bases agree with TRBD1. Germline assignment: CDR1 LGHNA and CDR2 YNFKEQ. The CDR3 is 17 residues long. Trimming took 3 bases from V and 0 from J; bases not matched to a gene: 8. CDR3 loop: CASSHDPTGDSGNTIYF. CDR3 DNA: TGTGCCAGCAGCCACGACCCTACAGGGGACTCTGGAAACACCATATATTTT.

The rearrangement links TRBV7-9 to TRBJ2-1; D not resolved. The CDR3 has 14 residues. The germline V gene has CDR1 SEHNR and CDR2 FQNEAQ (reference sequence). V was trimmed by 5 bases and J by 0 bases, leaving 8 bases between them. The CDR3 nucleotides read TGTGCCAGCAGCCAGTCCGACTCCTACAATGAGCAGTTCTTC. Its translation: CASSQSDSYNEQFF.

In regard to this clone: The sample holds other DNA sequences that translate to the same CDR3. This chain links TRBV18 with TRBJ2-7; the D gene is possibly TRBD1 (6 bases). This CDR3 has 16 amino acids. CDR1 is KGHSH, CDR2 LQKENI, per germline. The V and J ends lost 3 bases and 0 bases respectively, with 15 bases between them. CDR3 amino acids: CASSPPGTSSSYEQYF. For the CDR3, the DNA is TGTGCCAGCTCACCTCCCGGGACATCGAGCTCCTACGAGCAGTACTTC.

Of note for this clone: With only one base between it and a far larger clone, this is likely a read error. Since the CDR3 does not end with the conserved phenylalanine or tryptophan, this likely comes from a read error. V is TRBV2 and J is TRBJ1-5; no clear D gene. V was cut by 4 bases and J by 3 bases, with 13 bases left in between. Germline lookup yields CDR1 SNHLY and CDR2 FYNNEI. The CDR3 consists of 15 residues. CDR3 nucleotide sequence: TGTGCCAGCAGTGCGCTTACGGGGTCCAATCAGCCCCAGCATTCT. The encoded protein is CASSALTGSNQPQHS.

Points on this clone: The sample contains more than one DNA sequence encoding this CDR3. This chain joins TRBV11-2 and TRBJ1-6; 10 positions match TRBD1. The V and J ends lost 4 bases and 4 bases, in that order; junction bases with no gene match: 4. The germline CDR1 and CDR2 sequences are SGHAT and FQNNGV. The CDR3 totals 16 residues. CDR3 nucleotide sequence: TGTGCCAGCAGCTGGTCGGACAGGGGGTATAATTCACCCCTCCACTTT. Translation: CASSWSDRGYNSPLHF.